Listed below are T cell receptor beta chains from one sample, sequenced in a study of T-cell memory formation after mild COVID-19. MiXCR was run by TCRdb on the 5' RACE reads, yielding one entry per CDR3 protein. The sample yields just over 60,000 distinct CDR3 sequences, over 8.5% seen once. What was sequenced was PBMCs or a T cell subset sorted from them (not recorded which). The receptors were sampled from a man aged 18 to 30 who had mild COVID-19 (a few samples of this study predate the infection). Cell type and time point are not known. Each CDR3 is given without its conserved first and last residue.

v_call cdr3_aa
TRBV5-1 ASSLGHSNTEAF
TRBV5-1 ASSLGKDRASTGELF
TRBV27 ASSPIWTSGADTQY
TRBV6-6 ASVPLTPPYNEQF
TRBV5-5 ASSFASGDTEAF
TRBV12-3/TRBV12-4 ASSFFAGAYNEQF
TRBV7-2 ASSLLGLTTYNEQF
TRBV12-3/TRBV12-4 ASSIQGPYNEQF
TRBV24-1 ATSQGTEAF
TRBV9 ASSPTQGQRETQY
TRBV30 AWSEGAQTGETQY
TRBV10-3 ASTSGNKNIQY
TRBV7-9 ASSLGAAENEKLF
TRBV20-1 SARDPGHEQY
TRBV5-6 ASSLSRTDTQY
TRBV5-1 ASSRTDGNTIY
TRBV7-9 ASTYGRGLPDEQF
TRBV4-2 ASSQDLAGSYGYT
TRBV7-2 ASGTGNTGELF
TRBV20-1 SARDAEAF
TRBV7-2 ASSVPGERDTQY
TRBV28 ASSLGGQGAKTQY
TRBV24-1 ATSDRGAGGSTGELF
TRBV5-1 ASSLDGGSGNTIY
TRBV7-3 ASSLGGQSQETQY
TRBV15 ATRPGLLGQEQY
TRBV5-1 ASSLGTGDKKLF
TRBV7-8 ASSLTGVNTEAF
TRBV12-3/TRBV12-4 ASSRRGVINYGYT
TRBV12-3/TRBV12-4 ASTTDVGTSGQPQH
TRBV3-1 ASTSPGDTQY
TRBV7-6 ASSSTLLAGGLNEQF
TRBV5-1 ASSPGGLNQPQH
TRBV9 ASSVRDYNEQF
TRBV12-3/TRBV12-4 ASSSQGAEKLF
TRBV9 ASSLRDSSYEQY